These 12 T cell receptor beta chains originate from one sample sequenced in a study of human T cells and chemical hapten exposure. TCRdb called the RACE reads again in MiXCR, with one record for every CDR3 protein. The sample includes tens of thousands of distinct CDR3 sequences, roughly 6.7% of them seen just once. Specified time point: pre-sensitization, week 0. Treatment specified: therapeutic diphenylcyclopropenone sensitization with weekly scalp DPC. Sequences were derived from whole blood, sampled in connection with sensitization to the hapten diphenylcyclopropenone (DPC). These receptors all stem from a woman in her 30s with alopecia areata. Some clones in this sample may be carry-over from other donors' samples.

The rearrangement joins TRBV5-6 to TRBJ2-3; D remains ambiguous. V lost 4 bases and J 1 base, leaving 10 bases between the germline ends. The CDR3 covers 14 residues. Looked up from germline, CDR1 is SGHDT and CDR2 is YYEEEE. This chain's CDR3 is CASSLRVGTDTQYF. The CDR3 DNA reads TGTGCCAGCAGCCTACGGGTAGGCACAGATACGCAGTATTTT. Full variable domain (missing parts from reference TRBV5-6 and TRBJ2-3): DAGVTQSPTHLIKTRGQQVTLRCSPKSGHDTVSWYQQALGQGPQFIFQYYEEEERQRGNFPDRFSGHQFPNYSSELNVNALLLGDSALYLCASSLRVGTDTQYFGPGTRLTVL.

This clonotype has ten or more counts. The gene calls are TRBV20-1 and TRBJ2-4; no firm D call. The germline V gene encodes CDR1 DFQATT and CDR2 SNEGSKA (reference sequence). Trimming shortened V by 5 bases and J by 0 bases, and 14 bases separated the two germline ends. This CDR3 has 15 amino acids. DNA for the CDR3: TGCAGTGCTCATGGGGTACAACTAGCCAAAAACATTCAGTACTTC. Protein sequence: CSAHGVQLAKNIQYF.

The chain uses TRBV12-3 or TRBV12-4 and TRBJ2-2; 11 nucleotides align to TRBD2. The CDR3 loop spans 16 amino acids. V trimming: 6 bases; J trimming: 5 bases; junction bases outside the gene matches: 8. As DNA, the CDR3 is TGTGCCAGCAGCCACGATAGCGGGGGGGCTACCGGGGAGCTGTTTTTT. As protein: CASSHDSGGATGELFF.

This clonotype was found many times. The chain uses TRBV18 and TRBJ1-2; 7 bases are a match to TRBD1. The junction had 2 bases not matched to a gene; V was cut back by 4 bases and J by 3 bases. The germline V gene has CDR1 KGHSH and CDR2 LQKENI. This CDR3 contains 13 residues. The CDR3, as DNA: TGTGCCAGCTCACTAGACAGGGACTATGGCTACACCTTC. This sequence encodes CASSLDRDYGYTF. Drawing the rest from reference TRBV18 and TRBJ1-2, the complete variable domain is NAGVMQNPRHLVRRRGQEARLRCSPMKGHSHVYWYRQLPEEGLKFMVYLQKENIIDESGMPKERFSAEFPKEGPSILRIQQVVRGDSAAYFCASSLDRDYGYTFGSGTRLTVV.

This clonotype was found many times. This sequence joins TRBV5-1 and TRBJ1-4, with a tentative D call TRBD1 (6 bases). V gave up 4 bases and J gave up 2 bases, with 15 bases separating them. This CDR3 region has 16 residues. CDR1 and CDR2 from the germline V gene are SGHRS and YFSETQ. CDR3 sequence reads: CASSGKTGSTNEKLFF. CDR3 bases: TGCGCCAGCAGCGGAAAAACAGGGTCTACTAATGAAAAACTGTTTTTT. Supplemented by reference TRBV5-1 and TRBJ1-4, the full variable domain reads KAGVTQTPRYLIKTRGQQVTLSCSPISGHRSVSWYQQTPGQGLQFLFEYFSETQRNKGNFPGRFSGRQFSNSRSEMNVSTLELGDSALYLCASSGKTGSTNEKLFFGSGTQLSVL.

The count of this clonotype is one. With a much larger clone just one base away, this may be a read error. The chain combines TRBV6-5 with TRBJ2-2; 7 nucleotides agree with TRBD1. The germline V gene encodes CDR1 MNHEY and CDR2 SVGAGI. V was pared by 6 bases and J by 2 bases, with 3 bases of the junction left unmatched. The CDR3 runs to 14 residues. CDR3 sequence (DNA): TGTGCCAGCAGGCGACAGGGAAACACCGGGGAGCTGTTTTTT. Amino acids: CASRRQGNTGELFF.

This clonotype was recorded many times. The V gene is TRBV12-3 or TRBV12-4, the J gene TRBJ2-1; 11 nucleotides line up with TRBD2. The CDR3 spans 21 residues. J was trimmed by 4 bases and V by 3 bases; bases with no gene match: 20. The CDR3 nucleotides read TGTGCCAGCAGTTTCGCCAGGTGGGATAGCGGGGGGGCCGTCCCATACAATGAGCAGTTCTTC. Encoded protein: CASSFARWDSGGAVPYNEQFF.

This clonotype was observed at least ten times. The chain has TRBV5-1 and TRBJ2-1, with 12 bases lining up with TRBD2. The germline CDR1 and CDR2 sequences are SGHRS and YFSETQ. The J segment lost 7 bases and the V segment lost 3 bases, leaving 5 bases of the junction unmatched. This CDR3 spans 15 amino acids. The CDR3 DNA reads TGCGCCAGCAGCTCGAGGACTAGCGGGGAGAATGAGCAGTTCTTC. This translates into CASSSRTSGENEQFF.

This chain's CDR3 is CSVYEGSRGQGMHEQYF. The CDR3, as DNA: TGCAGCGTTTATGAAGGTTCCCGGGGACAGGGGATGCACGAGCAGTACTTC. This sequence joins TRBV29-1 and TRBJ2-7, with 10 bases matching TRBD1. The ends lost 5 bases at V and 5 bases at J; junction bases unmatched: 18. The germline gives CDR1 SQVTM, CDR2 ANQGSEA. The CDR3 spans 17 residues.

This clonotype has ten or more counts. V usage is TRBV11-2 and J usage is TRBJ2-1, with no clear D. Trimming took off 3 bases at V and 4 bases at J, with 10 bases between the two ends. Germline V gene lookup returns CDR1 SGHAT and CDR2 FQNNGV. This CDR3 contains 14 residues. The chain's CDR3 is CASSFSKVYNEQFF. The CDR3 bases are TGTGCCAGCAGCTTTTCGAAGGTTTACAATGAGCAGTTCTTC.

The rearrangement joins TRBV6-1 to TRBJ2-3, with TRBD2 identical over 16 bases. CDR3 length equals 15 residues. J lost 10 bases, V lost 6 bases, and 7 bases had no gene match. Germline loops: CDR1 MNHNS, CDR2 SASEGT. CDR3 residues: CASSSGTSGGDSQYF. In DNA, the CDR3 is TGTGCCAGCAGCTCCGGGACTAGCGGGGGGGATTCGCAGTATTTT.

This clonotype was observed at least ten times. The CDR3 sequence is CASSEGSEQYF. The CDR3 region has the DNA TGTGCCAGCAGTGAGGGTTCCGAGCAGTACTTC. The rearrangement uses TRBV2 and TRBJ2-7; no clear D. The germline gives CDR1 SNHLY, CDR2 FYNNEI. With 3 bases removed from V and 6 bases from J, the gap between germline ends came to 6 bases. The CDR3 is 11 amino acids.